This TCR beta chain was sequenced in a study of beta chain features in type 1 diabetes. Germline V gene lookup returns CDR1 SGHTA and CDR2 FQGNSA. The CDR3 consists of 13 residues. Trimming shortened V by 3 bases and J by 6 bases, and 11 bases separated the two germline ends. What was sequenced were expressed TCRB transcripts, since all of the isolated RNA had been reverse transcribed. Method: immunoSEQ multiplex PCR; TCRdb's copy keeps in-frame clones and lacks some. There are under 500,000 clones in the sample; over 25% occur only once, and about 0.065% lies in the top ten. The sample comprised naive CD4+ T cells from blood. The chain is built from TRBV7-2 and TRBJ1-1; D perhaps matches TRBD1 (6 bases). The receptor was derived from a man between 18 and 35 years old in good health. Written as DNA, the CDR3 is TGTGCCAGCAGCTTCACCGGGACACCTGAAGCTTTCTTT. Encoded protein: CASSFTGTPEAFF.